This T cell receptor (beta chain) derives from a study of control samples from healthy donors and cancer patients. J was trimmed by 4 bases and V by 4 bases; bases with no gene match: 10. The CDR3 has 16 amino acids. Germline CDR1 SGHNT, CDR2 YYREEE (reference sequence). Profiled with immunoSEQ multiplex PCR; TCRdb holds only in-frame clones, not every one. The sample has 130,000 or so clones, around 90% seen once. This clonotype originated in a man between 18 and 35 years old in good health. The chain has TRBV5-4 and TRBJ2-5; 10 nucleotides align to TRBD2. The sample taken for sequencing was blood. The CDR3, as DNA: TGTGCCAGCAGCCCGGCCGGGACTAGCGCGCCAGAGACCCAGTACTTC. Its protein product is CASSPAGTSAPETQYF.